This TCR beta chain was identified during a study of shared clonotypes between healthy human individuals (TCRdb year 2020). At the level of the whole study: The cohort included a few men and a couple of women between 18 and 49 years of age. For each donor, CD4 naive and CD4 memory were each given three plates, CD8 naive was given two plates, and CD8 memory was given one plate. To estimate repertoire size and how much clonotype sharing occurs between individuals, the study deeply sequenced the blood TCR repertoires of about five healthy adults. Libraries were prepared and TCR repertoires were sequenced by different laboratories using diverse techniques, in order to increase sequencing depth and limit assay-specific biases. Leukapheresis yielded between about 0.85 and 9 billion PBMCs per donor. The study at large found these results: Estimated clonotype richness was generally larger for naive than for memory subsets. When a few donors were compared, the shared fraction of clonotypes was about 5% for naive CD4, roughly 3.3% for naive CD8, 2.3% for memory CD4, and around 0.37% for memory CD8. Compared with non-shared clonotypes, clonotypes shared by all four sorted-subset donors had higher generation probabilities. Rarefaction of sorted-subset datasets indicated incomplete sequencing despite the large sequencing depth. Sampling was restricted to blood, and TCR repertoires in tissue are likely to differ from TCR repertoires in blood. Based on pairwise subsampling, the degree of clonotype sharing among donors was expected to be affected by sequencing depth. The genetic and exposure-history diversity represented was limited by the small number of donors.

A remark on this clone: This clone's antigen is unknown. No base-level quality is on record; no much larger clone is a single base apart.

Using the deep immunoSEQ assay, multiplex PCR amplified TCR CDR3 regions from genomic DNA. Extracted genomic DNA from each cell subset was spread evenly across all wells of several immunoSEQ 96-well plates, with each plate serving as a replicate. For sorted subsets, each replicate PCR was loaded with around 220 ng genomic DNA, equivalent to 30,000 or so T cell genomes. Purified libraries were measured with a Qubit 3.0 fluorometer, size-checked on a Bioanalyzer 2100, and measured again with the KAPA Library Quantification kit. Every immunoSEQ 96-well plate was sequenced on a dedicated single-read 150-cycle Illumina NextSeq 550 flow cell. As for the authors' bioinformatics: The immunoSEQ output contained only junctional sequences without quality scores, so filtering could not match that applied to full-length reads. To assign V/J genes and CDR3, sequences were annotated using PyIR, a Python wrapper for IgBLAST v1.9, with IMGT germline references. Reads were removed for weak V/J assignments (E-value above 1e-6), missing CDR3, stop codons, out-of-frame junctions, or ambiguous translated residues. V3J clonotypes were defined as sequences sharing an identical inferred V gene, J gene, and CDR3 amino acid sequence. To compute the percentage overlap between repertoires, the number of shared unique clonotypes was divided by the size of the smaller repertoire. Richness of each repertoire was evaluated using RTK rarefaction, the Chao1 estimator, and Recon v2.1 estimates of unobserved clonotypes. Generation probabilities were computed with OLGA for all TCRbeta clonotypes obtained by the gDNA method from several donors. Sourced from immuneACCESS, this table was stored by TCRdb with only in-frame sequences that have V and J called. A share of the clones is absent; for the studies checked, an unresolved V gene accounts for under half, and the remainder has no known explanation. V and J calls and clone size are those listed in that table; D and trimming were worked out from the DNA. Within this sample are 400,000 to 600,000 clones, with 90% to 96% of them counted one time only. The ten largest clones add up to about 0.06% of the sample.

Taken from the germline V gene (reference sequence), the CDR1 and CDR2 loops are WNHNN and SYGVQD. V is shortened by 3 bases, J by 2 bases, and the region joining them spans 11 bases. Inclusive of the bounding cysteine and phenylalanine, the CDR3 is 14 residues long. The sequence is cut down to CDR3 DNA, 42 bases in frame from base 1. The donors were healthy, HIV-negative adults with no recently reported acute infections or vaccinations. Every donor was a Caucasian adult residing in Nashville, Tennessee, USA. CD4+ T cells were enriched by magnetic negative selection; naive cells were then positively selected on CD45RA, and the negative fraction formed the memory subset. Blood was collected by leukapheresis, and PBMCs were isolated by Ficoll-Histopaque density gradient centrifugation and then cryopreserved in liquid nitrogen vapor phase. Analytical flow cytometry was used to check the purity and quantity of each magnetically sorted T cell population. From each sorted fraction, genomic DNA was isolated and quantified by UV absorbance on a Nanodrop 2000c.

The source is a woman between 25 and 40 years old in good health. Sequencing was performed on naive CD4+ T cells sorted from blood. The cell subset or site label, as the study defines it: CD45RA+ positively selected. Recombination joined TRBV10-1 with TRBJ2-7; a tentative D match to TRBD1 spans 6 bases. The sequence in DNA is TGCGCCAGCAGTGACGGGACATTTCCCTACGAGCAGTACTTC. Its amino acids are CASSDGTFPYEQYF.